This T cell receptor (beta chain) was sequenced in a study of shared clonotypes between healthy human individuals. This CDR3 has 14 residues. The V and J ends lost 0 bases and 6 bases, in that order; junction bases with no gene match: 4. Germline CDR1 reads MNHEY; CDR2 reads SVGAGI. Some clones are missing from TCRdb's copy, which holds only in-frame ones; the method was immunoSEQ multiplex PCR. Altogether about 320,000 clones are present, roughly 91% being singletons, with the ten largest covering 16%. The chain has TRBV6-5 and TRBJ1-2, with 7 bases that match TRBD1. Input material: memory CD8+ T cells sorted from blood. Subset reported: CD45RO+ cells pooled with CCR7-negative TemRA cells. This TCR was sampled from a man between 18 and 29 years old in good health. The CDR3 region has the DNA TGTGCCAGCAGTTACTCAGGGGGCAGGGATGGCTACACCTTC. As protein: CASSYSGGRDGYTF.